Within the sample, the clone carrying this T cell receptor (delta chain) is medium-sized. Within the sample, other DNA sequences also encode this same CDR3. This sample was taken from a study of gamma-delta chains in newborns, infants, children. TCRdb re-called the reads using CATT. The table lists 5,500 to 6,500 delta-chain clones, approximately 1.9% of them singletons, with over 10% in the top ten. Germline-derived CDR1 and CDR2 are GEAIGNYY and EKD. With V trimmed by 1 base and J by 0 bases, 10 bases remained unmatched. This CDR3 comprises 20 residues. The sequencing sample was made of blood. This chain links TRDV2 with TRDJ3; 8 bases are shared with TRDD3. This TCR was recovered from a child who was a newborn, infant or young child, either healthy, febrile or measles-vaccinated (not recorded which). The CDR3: CACDTLRGYKTSWDTRQMFF. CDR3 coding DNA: TGTGCCTGTGACACTCTCCGGGGATACAAGACCTCCTGGGACACCCGACAGATGTTTTTC.